These 17 T cell receptor beta chains were sequenced from one sample in a study of shared clonotypes between healthy human individuals. TCRdb's copy holds only in-frame clones and misses some; the assay was immunoSEQ multiplex PCR. The sample holds some 2.1 million clones, about 95% seen once. Naive CD8 isolation took CD45RO-negative cells positively selected for CCR7 and excluded terminally differentiated effector memory CD45RA+ cells. The sequencing input was naive CD8+ T cells sorted from blood. Source of these receptors: a man aged 18 to 35 in good health.

The rearrangement uses TRBV7-2 and TRBJ1-2; 7 bases are shared with TRBD1. There are 15 residues in the CDR3. Germline V gene lookup returns CDR1 SGHTA and CDR2 FQGNSA. V lost 6 bases and J lost 6; bases outside the gene matches: 13. CDR3 bases: TGTGCCAGCAGTCAATGGGACAGCGGTCGGGATGGCTACACCTTC. Translated: CASSQWDSGRDGYTF.

Of note for this clone: The identical CDR3 is also encoded by other nucleotide sequences in the sample. This sequence joins TRBV15 and TRBJ2-7; 10 positions match TRBD2. J was trimmed by 1 base and V by 0 bases; bases with no gene match: 3. Germline CDR1 LNHNV, CDR2 YYDKDF (reference sequence). The CDR3 sequence is 16 residues long. The CDR3 region has the DNA TGTGCCACCAGCAGAGATTGGACTAGCGGTTCCTACGAGCAGTACTTC. This codes for CATSRDWTSGSYEQYF.

The chain joins TRBV9 to TRBJ2-1; D gene uncertain. Germline CDR1 is SGDLS and CDR2 is YYNGEE. V shed 0 bases and J shed 9 bases, with 10 bases lying between them. The CDR3 covers 13 residues. CDR3 sequence reads: CASSVVARGEQFF. In DNA form, the CDR3 reads TGTGCCAGCAGCGTAGTCGCTAGAGGTGAGCAGTTCTTC.

V and J are TRBV6-1 and TRBJ2-7; the D gene is possibly TRBD2 (6 bases). V was shortened by 1 base and J by 3 bases, with 13 bases between the two germline ends. The CDR3 loop spans 15 amino acids. The germline V gene has CDR1 MNHNS and CDR2 SASEGT. The chain's CDR3 is CASSEVEGLFYEQYF. The CDR3 DNA reads TGTGCCAGCAGTGAAGTGGAGGGGTTATTCTACGAGCAGTACTTC.

CDR3 DNA sequence: TGCGCCAGCAGCCCCACTGGGGGCTCTTACTATGGCTACACCTTC. It translates to CASSPTGGSYYGYTF. The genes are TRBV4-1 and TRBJ1-2, with D tentatively TRBD1 (6 bases). Germline lookup yields CDR1 MGHRA and CDR2 YSYEKL. The CDR3 has 15 amino acids. Trimming cost V 4 bases and J 3 bases, with 15 bases left between them.

To note about this clone: This specimen includes other DNA sequences encoding the same CDR3. This chain uses TRBV2 with TRBJ2-7; TRBD2 agrees at 7 bases. The CDR3 runs 12 residues. V was clipped by 7 bases and J by 2 bases; unmatched bases: 2. CDR1 and CDR2 from the germline V gene are SNHLY and FYNNEI. The CDR3 is CASTGGPYEQYF. In DNA form, the CDR3 reads TGTGCCAGCACGGGGGGACCCTACGAGCAGTACTTC.

The V gene is TRBV20-1, the J gene TRBJ2-1; no clear D. This CDR3 is 10 amino acids long. Trimming took 8 bases from V and 3 from J, leaving 5 bases between them. The germline CDR1 and CDR2 sequences are DFQATT and SNEGSKA (reference sequence). CDR3 bases: TGCAGTACTATCTACAATGAGCAGTTCTTC. Its translation is CSTIYNEQFF.

The chain carries TRBV4-1 and TRBJ2-7; D gene unclear. The CDR3 is made up of 13 amino acids. CDR1 and CDR2 (germline): MGHRA, YSYEKL. V lost 0 bases and J 2 bases, leaving 5 bases between the germline ends. As DNA, the CDR3 is TGCGCCAGCAGCCAAGATCGTCCCTACGAGCAGTACTTC. Translated, it gives CASSQDRPYEQYF.

The V and J genes are TRBV23-1 and TRBJ2-5; a possible D gene is TRBD1 (5 bases). TRBV23-1 is an ORF, with its function uncertain. The CDR3 is 15 amino acids. Deletions cut 1 base from V and 1 base from J, with 10 bases between. CDR3 sequence reads: CASSQCLQGQETQYF. CDR3 DNA sequence: TGCGCCAGCAGTCAATGTCTTCAGGGCCAAGAGACCCAGTACTTC.

V and J are TRBV4-1 and TRBJ2-1; no clear D. In germline, CDR1 is MGHRA, CDR2 YSYEKL. The CDR3 is 14 residues long. V lost 4 bases to trimming and J lost 0 bases, with 7 bases between them. This CDR3 reads CASSLSVSYNEQFF. Written as DNA, the CDR3 is TGCGCCAGCAGCCTAAGCGTCTCCTACAATGAGCAGTTCTTC.

The rearrangement links TRBV7-6 to TRBJ2-2; TRBD2 matches at 10 bases. CDR3 length: 18 residues. The germline V gene has CDR1 SGHVS and CDR2 FNYEAQ. V lost 5 bases to trimming and J lost 4 bases; unmatched junction nucleotides: 13. The chain's CDR3 is CASSRPELAGVGTGELFF. For the CDR3, the DNA is TGTGCCAGCAGCCGACCCGAGCTAGCGGGAGTCGGCACCGGGGAGCTGTTTTTT.

This clone was picked up one time. The V call is TRBV9, the J call TRBJ2-5; weak D call: TRBD1 (5 bases). With 6 bases removed from V and 1 base from J, the gap between germline ends came to 19 bases. CDR1 is SGDLS, CDR2 YYNGEE, per germline. This CDR3 comprises 16 residues. CDR3 nucleotide sequence: TGTGCCAGCAACAGGATCGGGTCTGGGATCCAAGAGACCCAGTACTTC. Residues: CASNRIGSGIQETQYF.

Turning to this clone: A junction end diverges from the germline sequence, so it may reflect a read error. This chain joins TRBV11-2 and TRBJ1-1; no firm D call. CDR1 is SGHAT and CDR2 is FQNNGV in the germline V gene. The CDR3 sequence is 12 residues long. CDR3 loop: CTSSFAGTEAFF. The CDR3 bases are TGTACCAGCAGCTTCGCTGGTACTGAAGCTTTCTTT.

The chain is built from TRBV4-1 and TRBJ2-2, with a possible D match to TRBD2 (7 bases). Per germline, CDR1 MGHRA and CDR2 YSYEKL. This CDR3 is built from 16 residues. V was trimmed by 3 bases and J by 5 bases, leaving 16 bases between them. The CDR3 sequence is CASSQELGGLTGELFF. The CDR3 region has the DNA TGCGCCAGCAGCCAGGAGCTCGGGGGGCTTACCGGGGAGCTGTTTTTT.

This clone was counted a few times. The chain is built from TRBV15 and TRBJ1-2; no clear D. The CDR3 consists of 15 residues. Germline CDR1 LNHNV, CDR2 YYDKDF (reference sequence). Trimming left V 0 bases short and J 1 base short, with 9 bases between. The CDR3 region has the DNA TGTGCCACCAGCAGAGATTTCACAGATAACTATGGCTACACCTTC. Translating gives CATSRDFTDNYGYTF.

The chain is built from TRBV6-5 and TRBJ2-1, with D unresolved. The germline CDR1 and CDR2 sequences are MNHEY and SVGAGI. Trimming cost V 5 bases and J 8 bases, with 16 bases left between them. CDR3 size: 14 residues. In nucleotides, the CDR3 is TGTGCCAGCAGTCTTACGTCAGTTATCGATGAGCAGTTCTTC. Translating gives CASSLTSVIDEQFF.

This clone appeared once. The chain has TRBV4-3 and TRBJ2-1, with 7 bases aligning to TRBD2. This CDR3 has 17 amino acids. V lost 0 bases, J lost 1 base, and 6 bases stayed unmatched. In germline, CDR1 is LGHNA, CDR2 YSLEER. For the CDR3, the DNA is TGCGCCAGCAGCCAAGATCCAGCGGGAACTTCCTACAATGAGCAGTTCTTC. Translation: CASSQDPAGTSYNEQFF.